This T cell receptor (beta chain) was retrieved from a study of cytomegalovirus exposure and HLA in healthy donors. About this clone itself: Its antigen is unknown.

Study-level points and caveats: Several of the most significant clusters appeared linked to common viral pathogens, based on a later analysis. The study designated 150 to 200 TCR beta chains cytomegalovirus-associated. Across all donors, roughly uniform sequencing depth was an assumption of the presence/absence analyses.

V shed 4 bases and J shed 3 bases, with 7 bases lying between them. Per the germline V gene, CDR1 is LNHDA and CDR2 is SQIVND (reference sequence). The CDR3 extends over 13 amino acids. PCR employed 60 Vbeta and 13 Jbeta primers. Here immunoSEQ multiplex PCR was the method, and the copy in TCRdb shows in-frame clones only, minus some. In total, the table holds about 43,000 clones. The sequenced material came from PBMCs. The gene calls are TRBV19 and TRBJ1-5; no clear D. This sequence originates from a woman aged 25 to 39 in good health and CMV-seronegative. The CDR3 loop reads CASSSGINQPQHF. For the CDR3, the DNA is TGTGCCAGTAGTAGCGGGATCAATCAGCCCCAGCATTTT.